The subject of this entry is one TCR beta chain. Its antigen remains unknown. These data belong to a study of cytomegalovirus exposure and HLA in healthy donors. Produced via immunoSEQ multiplex PCR; TCRdb's table is partial and in-frame only. The sample lists about 43,000 clones; 80% to 95% were seen once. V lost 6 bases and J lost 5, with 10 bases in between. Per germline, CDR1 ENHRY and CDR2 SYGVKD. CDR3 length: 12 residues. The donors belonged to the roughly 120-subject validation cohort, separate from the 666-subject first cohort. Regarding the study as a whole: Specificity of three CMV-associated chains for CMV antigens was verified in vitro.

V gene TRBV10-3 combines with J gene TRBJ2-5; tentative D call: TRBD2 (6 bases). Sequencing input: PBMCs. The sequence was collected from a man younger than 35 in good health and CMV-seronegative. The CDR3 protein is CAIRTRGETQYF. The CDR3 DNA reads TGTGCCATCAGGACTAGAGGGGAGACCCAGTACTTC.